Described below is a single TCR beta chain sequence and its context. Its antigen target is currently unknown. Qualities for individual bases were not recorded, and no much larger clone is one base off. Reading the germline V gene gives CDR1 SGDLS and CDR2 YYNGEE. For this chain, trimming is 0 bases at the V end and 7 bases at the J end, and the number of junction bases without a gene match is 12. Taken from cysteine to phenylalanine, the CDR3 has 17 residues. Here the CDR3 DNA is all that survives: 51 bases in frame from base 1. TRB sequencing was run on genomic DNA with either the immunoSEQ assay at survey resolution or the hsTCRB kit. In the source study's methods: The immunoSEQ software handled initial read processing, and the LymphoSeq R package was used for repertoire analyses. Clonality was calculated as 1 minus normalized Shannon entropy, and the Gini coefficient was also calculated for each TRB dataset. To infer phenotypes in unsorted samples, TRB sequences from sorted subsets of the recipient or donor were mapped onto unsorted samples from the same recipient. TCRdb mirrors the immuneACCESS table, restricted to in-frame sequences. Some clones are absent from its copies; in checked studies, under half trace to an unresolved V gene, and the reason for the others is unknown. That table supplies the V and J calls and clone size; D and trimming were determined from the DNA. There are about 37,000 clones in this sample, and none of them is a singleton. The ten largest make up about 6.4% of the sample.

Peripheral blood samples were provided by related bone marrow donors on the day of marrow donation. Peripheral blood and bone marrow mononuclear cells were isolated by Ficoll-Hypaque density centrifugation and were cryopreserved. The sample is drawn from a study of T cells after posttransplantation cyclophosphamide (dated by TCRdb to about 2016). In terms of the full investigation: Using TRB sequencing, the study followed how the T cell repertoire rebuilt after myeloablative bone marrow transplantation with posttransplantation cyclophosphamide given as GVHD prophylaxis. Samples from roughly 35 PTCy-treated patients, along with samples from 16 of their related bone marrow donors, underwent antigen receptor sequencing. Blood from every one of the 30 to 40 PTCy patients who had 1-year posttransplant specimens underwent TRB sequencing. In 3 patients, TRB sequencing was also performed on up to roughly 3 more blood samples taken 2 to 5.2 years after transplant, and in a handful of patients, pretransplant blood was also TRB-sequenced. TRA and TRB clonality were tightly correlated in several samples, so subsequent TCR analyses focused on TRB only. Public TRB sequences were queried against a database of over 3,500 sequences associated with responses to pathogens, tumor antigens, self-antigens and alloantigens.

On the study overall, not on this receptor specifically: Across the roughly 48 patients, TRB clonality was highly associated with recipient CMV seropositivity and CMV reactivation, and diversity with PTCy was similar to that in the CNI/methotrexate controls. Donor-recipient similarity was low at 1-2 months but increased during the first year, and donor CD8+ memory clones often dominated later blood repertoires. The TRB repertoires of T cells infiltrating skin or GI tract showed only limited overlap with the TRB repertoires of T cells in blood.

The rearrangement joined TRBV9 to TRBJ2-2, and TRBD1 aligns with 7 junction nucleotides. The clonotype originates from a man aged 30 to 45 in good health and a related stem cell transplant donor. The sequenced sample consisted of PBMCs. CDR3 protein: CASSVGARGRDLGELFF. The bases are TGTGCCAGCAGCGTAGGAGCGAGGGGGCGAGATCTCGGGGAGCTGTTTTTT.